The T cell receptor beta chain under discussion was sequenced for a study of T cells after yellow fever vaccination. TCRdb passed the 5' RACE reads through MiXCR, listing each CDR3 protein once. The sample has 250,000 to 400,000 distinct CDR3 sequences; around 4.5% are singletons. This clonotype was recorded a few times. V was trimmed by 6 bases and J by 0 bases, leaving 18 bases between them. Germline assignment: CDR1 MNHNS and CDR2 SASEGT. CDR3 length: 16 residues. The chain employs TRBV6-1 and TRBJ2-7, with D possibly called TRBD1 or TRBD2 (5 bases each). The TCR comes from a man aged 18 to 29 who received the YFV17D yellow fever vaccine. The starting material was PBMCs, obtained 15 days after the yellow fever booster vaccination. The CDR3 DNA reads as TGTGCCAGCAGAGAACATGGGGGAGACTCCTCCTACGAGCAGTACGTC. Translation gives CASREHGGDSSYEQYV.